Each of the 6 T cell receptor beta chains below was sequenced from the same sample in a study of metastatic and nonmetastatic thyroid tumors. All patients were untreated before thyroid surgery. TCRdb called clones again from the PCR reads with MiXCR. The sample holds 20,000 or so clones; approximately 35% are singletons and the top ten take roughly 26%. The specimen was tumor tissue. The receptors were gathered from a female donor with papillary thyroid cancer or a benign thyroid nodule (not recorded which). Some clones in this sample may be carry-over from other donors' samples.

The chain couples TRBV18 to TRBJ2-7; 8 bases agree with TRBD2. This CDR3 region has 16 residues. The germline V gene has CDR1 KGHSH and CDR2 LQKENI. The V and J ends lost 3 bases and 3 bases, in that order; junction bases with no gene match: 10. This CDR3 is CASSPSGKPRDYEQYF. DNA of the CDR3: TGTGCCAGCTCACCTAGCGGGAAGCCAAGGGACTACGAGCAGTACTTC.

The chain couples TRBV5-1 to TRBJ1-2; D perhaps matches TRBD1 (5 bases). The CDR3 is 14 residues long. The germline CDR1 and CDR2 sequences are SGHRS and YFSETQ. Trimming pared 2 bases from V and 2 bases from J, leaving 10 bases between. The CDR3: CASSFTGGNYGYTF. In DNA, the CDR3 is TGCGCCAGCAGCTTCACAGGAGGAAACTATGGCTACACCTTC.

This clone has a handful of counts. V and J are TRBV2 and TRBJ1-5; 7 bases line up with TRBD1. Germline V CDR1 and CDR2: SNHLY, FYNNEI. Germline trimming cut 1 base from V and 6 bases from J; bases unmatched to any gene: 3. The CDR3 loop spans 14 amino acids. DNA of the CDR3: TGTGCCAGCAGTGAAGAGGGGGCAGCTCAGCCCCAGCATTTT. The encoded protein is CASSEEGAAQPQHF. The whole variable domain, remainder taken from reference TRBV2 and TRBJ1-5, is EPEVTQTPSHQVTQMGQEVILRCVPISNHLYFYWYRQILGQKVEFLVSFYNNEISEKSEIFDDQFSVERPDGSNFTLKIRSTKLEDSAMYFCASSEEGAAQPQHFGDGTRLSIL.

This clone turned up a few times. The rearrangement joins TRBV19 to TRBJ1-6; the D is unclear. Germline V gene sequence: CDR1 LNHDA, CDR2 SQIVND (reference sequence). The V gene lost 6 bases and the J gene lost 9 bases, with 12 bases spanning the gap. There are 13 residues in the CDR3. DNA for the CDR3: TGTGCCAGTAGAACAGTGGACGGTTCACCCCTCCACTTT. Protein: CASRTVDGSPLHF.

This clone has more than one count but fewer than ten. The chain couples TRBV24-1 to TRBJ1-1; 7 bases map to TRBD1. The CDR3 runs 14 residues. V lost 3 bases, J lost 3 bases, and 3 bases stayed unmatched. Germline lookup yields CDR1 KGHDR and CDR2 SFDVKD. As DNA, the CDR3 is TGTGCCACCAGTGATACTCAGGGGGACACTGAAGCTTTCTTT. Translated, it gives CATSDTQGDTEAFF.

CDR3 protein: CASSTGDTTYNEQFF. CDR3 in DNA: TGTGCCAGTAGTACAGGGGACACCACATACAATGAGCAGTTCTTC. The chain is built from TRBV19 and TRBJ2-1; D perhaps matches TRBD1 (6 bases). V dropped 4 bases and J dropped 4 bases, with 14 bases sitting between them. Germline CDR1 is LNHDA and CDR2 is SQIVND (reference sequence). The CDR3 has 15 amino acids.